The clone carrying this TCR beta chain has ten or more counts. The sample originates from a study of CD8+CD57+ T cells in acquired aplastic anemia. Study overall: Sorted CD4+ plus CD8+ cells gave DNA averaging about 3.2 ug. Mean read depth for CD4+ cells from healthy donors was around 11 million.

Using genomic DNA as the template, TCR beta VDJ and CDR3 profiling was carried out. TCRdb fed the reads into MiXCR, producing one record per CDR3 protein. The table includes approximately 170,000 distinct CDR3 sequences, around half detected once. Germline values: CDR1 DFQATT, CDR2 SNEGSKA (reference sequence). V was clipped by 3 bases and J by 8 bases, with 20 bases between them. This CDR3 region has 15 residues. The specimen was sorted CD4+, CD8+, or CD8+CD57+ T cells (not recorded which) from PBMCs. V is TRBV20-1 and J is TRBJ2-1, with a weak D call TRBD2 (7 bases). This receptor was identified in a human donor in good health, serving as a control. CDR3 protein: CSARALGGGRDEQFF. The CDR3 nucleotides read TGCAGTGCTAGGGCCCTGGGGGGGGGCCGCGATGAGCAGTTCTTC.